This T cell receptor beta chain appears in the sequencing data of a study of blood T cell repertoires in COVID-19. This CDR3 has 14 amino acids. Germline trimming cut 4 bases from V and 3 bases from J; bases unmatched to any gene: 4. Some clones are missing from TCRdb's copy, which holds only in-frame ones; the method was immunoSEQ multiplex PCR. Here the sample spans about 240,000 clones, 86% being singletons. The chain employs TRBV5-3 and TRBJ2-1, with 7 bases identical to TRBD1. TRBV5-3 is noted as an ORF with a role that remains uncertain. The clonotype comes from a woman aged 40 to 50 with acute COVID-19. Sequences were obtained from PBMCs or T cells enriched from blood (not recorded which). The CDR3 is CARSLGQLYNEQFF. CDR3 in DNA: TGTGCCAGAAGCCTGGGACAGCTCTACAATGAGCAGTTCTTC.